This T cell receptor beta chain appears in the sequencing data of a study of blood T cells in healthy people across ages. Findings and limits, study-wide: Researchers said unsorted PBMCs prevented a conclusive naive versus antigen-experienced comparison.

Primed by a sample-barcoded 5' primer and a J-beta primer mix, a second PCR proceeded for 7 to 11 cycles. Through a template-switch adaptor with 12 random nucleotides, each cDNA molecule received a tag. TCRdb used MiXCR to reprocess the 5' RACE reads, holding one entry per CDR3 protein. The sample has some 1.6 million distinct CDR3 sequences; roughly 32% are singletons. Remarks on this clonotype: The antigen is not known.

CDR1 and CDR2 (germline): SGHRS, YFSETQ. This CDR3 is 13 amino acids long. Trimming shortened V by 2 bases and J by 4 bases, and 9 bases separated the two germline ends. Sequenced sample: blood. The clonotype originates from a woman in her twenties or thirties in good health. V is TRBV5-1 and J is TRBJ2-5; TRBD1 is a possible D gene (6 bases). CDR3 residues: CASSFTGPETQYF. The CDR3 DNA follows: TGCGCCAGCAGCTTTACAGGGCCAGAGACCCAGTACTTC.